Following are 23 T cell receptor beta chains from one sample sequenced in a study of OX40 agonist ivuxolimab in advanced cancers. TCRdb keeps only in-frame clones here, not all; method: immunoSEQ multiplex PCR. The sample holds 75,000 to 100,000 clones, roughly 91% seen once. The sequencing used CD4+ or CD8+ T cells sorted from blood, collected in a trial of the OX40 agonist ivuxolimab. All receptors come from an adult with an advanced solid tumor such as melanoma, head and neck, liver or kidney cancer.

The DNA of the CDR3 is TGCGCCAGCACCGGACAGGGTCTCGGGACCCAGTACTTC. Amino acid sequence: CASTGQGLGTQYF. The chain recombines TRBV5-1 with TRBJ2-5; 8 bases match TRBD1. Germline CDR1 SGHRS, CDR2 YFSETQ. J was trimmed by 7 bases and V by 6 bases; bases with no gene match: 8. This CDR3 is built from 13 residues. Supplemented by reference TRBV5-1 and TRBJ2-5, the full variable domain reads KAGVTQTPRYLIKTRGQQVTLSCSPISGHRSVSWYQQTPGQGLQFLFEYFSETQRNKGNFPGRFSGRQFSNSRSEMNVSTLELGDSALYLCASTGQGLGTQYFGPGTRLLVL.

The J gene is TRBJ2-1, the V gene TRBV11-1, with TRBD1 matching 8 bases. CDR3 length: 15 residues. CDR1 is SGHAT, CDR2 FQDESV, per germline (reference sequence). The V segment lost 2 bases and the J segment 11 bases; nucleotides outside the gene matches: 11. The CDR3, as DNA: TGTGCCAGCAGCTTACTCTTCGGACAGGGAAGTAAGCAGTTCTTC. It codes for CASSLLFGQGSKQFF.

The chain has TRBV19 and TRBJ1-1; D gene uncertain. Germline V lookup: CDR1 LNHDA, CDR2 SQIVND (reference sequence). The CDR3 has 15 residues. The V and J ends lost 4 bases and 0 bases respectively, with 12 bases between them. The CDR3 loop reads CASSTMHTLNTEAFF. Written as DNA, the CDR3 is TGTGCCAGTAGTACGATGCACACCTTGAACACTGAAGCTTTCTTT. Full variable domain (outside the CDR3, taken from reference TRBV19 and TRBJ1-1): DGGITQSPKYLFRKEGQNVTLSCEQNLNHDAMYWYRQDPGQGLRLIYYSQIVNDFQKGDIAEGYSVSREKKESFPLTVTSAQKNPTAFYLCASSTMHTLNTEAFFGQGTRLTVV.

J is TRBJ2-1 and V is TRBV9, with TRBD2 matching over 12 bases. CDR1 and CDR2 from the germline V gene are SGDLS and YYNGEE. With 0 bases clipped from V and 6 bases from J, the junction kept 1 base outside the gene matches. The CDR3 covers 15 residues. Here the CDR3 reads CASSVASGRGNEQFF. CDR3 bases: TGTGCCAGCAGCGTAGCTAGCGGGAGGGGCAATGAGCAGTTCTTC.

This chain connects TRBV7-2 to TRBJ1-6; a weak D match, TRBD1 (5 bases). CDR3 length equals 19 residues. In germline, CDR1 is SGHTA, CDR2 FQGNSA. V lost 1 base and J 0 bases, leaving 16 bases between the germline ends. The CDR3 nucleotides are TGTGCCAGCAGCTTAGGAGCGACACGGACAAGCTCCTATAATTCACCCCTCCACTTT. It codes for CASSLGATRTSSYNSPLHF.

This chain joins TRBV19 and TRBJ2-3; D uncertain. Germline values: CDR1 LNHDA, CDR2 SQIVND (reference sequence). The CDR3 covers 11 residues. Trimming removed 5 bases at V and 11 bases at J, with 11 bases between. As DNA, the CDR3 is TGTGCCAGTAGTGATATGCTGGGGCAGTATTTT. Translation gives CASSDMLGQYF.

The chain recombines TRBV18 with TRBJ2-7; D gene ambiguous. Trimming pared 2 bases from V and 1 base from J, leaving 12 bases between. This CDR3 has 15 residues. CDR1 is KGHSH, CDR2 LQKENI, per germline. The CDR3 protein is CASSPGEMRSYEQYF. In DNA form, the CDR3 reads TGTGCCAGCTCACCAGGGGAAATGAGGTCCTACGAGCAGTACTTC.

V usage is TRBV7-2 and J usage is TRBJ2-7, with TRBD1 identical over 8 bases. V lost 2 bases and J lost 0; bases outside the gene matches: 0. Germline V CDR1 and CDR2: SGHTA, FQGNSA. The CDR3 sequence is 14 residues long. The CDR3 spells CASSLTGGSYEQYF. The DNA for the CDR3 is TGTGCCAGCAGCTTAACAGGGGGCTCCTACGAGCAGTACTTC.

This chain connects TRBV6-5 to TRBJ2-7; D is undetermined. CDR1 MNHEY and CDR2 SVGAGI come from the germline V gene. V gave up 7 bases and J gave up 3 bases, with 13 bases separating them. This CDR3 contains 13 residues. The CDR3, as DNA: TGTGCCAGCAATTTGGGGTCCTACTACGAGCAGTACTTC. As protein: CASNLGSYYEQYF.

Details on this clone: The same CDR3 is also encoded by other DNA sequences in this sample. This chain uses TRBV7-8 with TRBJ2-1, with D possibly matching TRBD2 (5 bases). The CDR3 sequence is 15 residues long. Germline CDR1 reads SGHVS; CDR2 reads FQNEAQ. Trimming removed 0 bases at V and 1 base at J, with 7 bases between. CDR3 nucleotides: TGTGCCAGCAGCTTAGCGGGAGTGTCCTACAATGAGCAGTTCTTC. Protein sequence: CASSLAGVSYNEQFF.

The V gene is TRBV15, the J gene TRBJ2-7, with D possibly TRBD1 on 6 matching bases. Germline loops: CDR1 LNHNV, CDR2 YYDKDF (reference sequence). V dropped 0 bases and J dropped 3 bases, with 9 bases sitting between them. The CDR3 contains 14 residues. CDR3 DNA: TGTGCCACCAGCAGAGATCAGGGGAACTACGAGCAGTACTTC. It translates to CATSRDQGNYEQYF.

This clone turned up a few times. The chain uses TRBV18 and TRBJ1-1; D perhaps matches TRBD1 (5 bases). This CDR3 is built from 14 residues. Trimming left V 3 bases short and J 8 bases short, with 16 bases between. CDR1 is KGHSH and CDR2 is LQKENI in the germline V gene. The CDR3 DNA reads as TGTGCCAGCTCACCGAGCGGGGCTTACAGAGAAGCTTTCTTT. Protein: CASSPSGAYREAFF.

Of note for this clone: Other DNA sequences in this sample translate to the same CDR3. This chain connects TRBV28 to TRBJ1-5, with D possibly TRBD1 on 5 matching bases. This CDR3 contains 14 residues. CDR1 MDHEN and CDR2 SYDVKM come from the germline V gene. V lost 2 bases to trimming and J lost 2 bases, with 7 bases between them. The CDR3 reads CASSLGGGNQPQHF. CDR3 bases: TGTGCCAGCAGTTTAGGGGGAGGCAATCAGCCCCAGCATTTT. Combining the CDR3 with reference TRBV28 and TRBJ1-5 gives the whole variable domain DVKVTQSSRYLVKRTGEKVFLECVQDMDHENMFWYRQDPGLGLRLIYFSYDVKMKEKGDIPEGYSVSREKKERFSLILESASTNQTSMYLCASSLGGGNQPQHFGDGTRLSIL.

The rearrangement links TRBV11-2 to TRBJ1-4; TRBD1 might be the D (5 bases). This CDR3 is built from 15 residues. Germline V gives CDR1 SGHAT, CDR2 FQNNGV. The germline V and J ends were trimmed by 5 bases and 8 bases, with 18 bases remaining between them. CDR3: CASSRLARGQEKLFF. Here the CDR3 DNA reads TGTGCCAGCAGCCGCCTGGCACGGGGCCAGGAAAAACTGTTTTTT.

The chain is built from TRBV5-4 and TRBJ2-5; D ambiguous. V was clipped by 0 bases and J by 5 bases, with 5 bases between them. The CDR3 totals 12 residues. Germline V gene lookup returns CDR1 SGHNT and CDR2 YYREEE (reference sequence). This CDR3 reads CASSLASETQYF. The CDR3, as DNA: TGTGCCAGCAGCTTGGCCTCGGAGACCCAGTACTTC.

The rearrangement links TRBV5-1 to TRBJ2-2, with a tentative D call TRBD1 (6 bases). V shed 0 bases and J shed 4 bases, with 7 bases lying between them. CDR3 length: 14 residues. Per germline, CDR1 SGHRS and CDR2 YFSETQ. CDR3 coding DNA: TGCGCCAGCAGCTTGGTAGGGGGCACCGGGGAGCTGTTTTTT. The encoded protein is CASSLVGGTGELFF.

The chain is built from TRBV5-1 and TRBJ1-2; no clear D. The V end was cut by 0 bases, the J end by 0 bases, with 3 bases between. This CDR3 is built from 13 residues. The germline CDR1 and CDR2 sequences are SGHRS and YFSETQ. CDR3 protein: CASSLGSNYGYTF. CDR3 nucleotide sequence: TGCGCCAGCAGCTTGGGTTCTAACTATGGCTACACCTTC. The whole variable domain, remainder taken from reference TRBV5-1 and TRBJ1-2, is KAGVTQTPRYLIKTRGQQVTLSCSPISGHRSVSWYQQTPGQGLQFLFEYFSETQRNKGNFPGRFSGRQFSNSRSEMNVSTLELGDSALYLCASSLGSNYGYTFGSGTRLTVV.

This clone showed up just once. The chain recombines TRBV5-1 with TRBJ2-3, with D unresolved. The V end lost 1 base, the J end lost 2 bases, and 11 bases lay between the germline ends. The CDR3 is 15 amino acids. The germline CDR1 and CDR2 sequences are SGHRS and YFSETQ. The CDR3: CASSLNGDSTDTQYF. The CDR3 region has the DNA TGCGCCAGCAGCTTGAATGGCGACTCCACAGATACGCAGTATTTT.

Concerning this clone itself: Its ends do not fully match the called genes, so a read error is possible. Within the sample, other DNA sequences also encode this same CDR3. This sequence joins TRBV6-1 and TRBJ1-2; D perhaps matches TRBD1 (5 bases). The CDR3 loop spans 14 amino acids. CDR1 and CDR2 from the germline V gene are MNHNS and SASEGT. As DNA, the CDR3 is TGCGCCAGCAGTGCGCCACAGGCTAACTATGGCTACACCTTC. Protein product: CASSAPQANYGYTF.

V usage is TRBV18 and J usage is TRBJ2-7; tentatively, D is TRBD2 (5 bases). V was shortened by 3 bases and J by 6 bases, with 12 bases between the two germline ends. Germline V gives CDR1 KGHSH, CDR2 LQKENI. This CDR3 comprises 13 residues. The CDR3 bases are TGTGCCAGCTCACCCCGGGAAGAGGGCGAGCAGTACTTC. It codes for CASSPREEGEQYF.

The gene calls are TRBV7-2 and TRBJ1-5; D perhaps matches TRBD1 (6 bases). The CDR3 has 15 residues. Germline loops: CDR1 SGHTA, CDR2 FQGNSA. Trimming shortened V by 1 base and J by 7 bases, and 14 bases separated the two germline ends. CDR3: CASSLGGRWGQPQHF. DNA for the CDR3: TGTGCCAGCAGCTTAGGGGGGCGCTGGGGACAGCCCCAGCATTTT.

The rearrangement joins TRBV5-6 to TRBJ1-5; D is unclear. The CDR3 totals 12 residues. Germline values: CDR1 SGHDT, CDR2 YYEEEE. V was shortened by 4 bases and J by 3 bases, with 5 bases between the two germline ends. This chain's CDR3 is CASSRNNQPQHF. The CDR3, as DNA: TGTGCCAGCAGCCGGAACAATCAGCCCCAGCATTTT. The full variable domain, its missing parts supplied by reference TRBV5-6 and TRBJ1-5, is DAGVTQSPTHLIKTRGQQVTLRCSPKSGHDTVSWYQQALGQGPQFIFQYYEEEERQRGNFPDRFSGHQFPNYSSELNVNALLLGDSALYLCASSRNNQPQHFGDGTRLSIL.

The V call is TRBV7-3, the J call TRBJ1-2, with D possibly being TRBD1 (6 bases). From germline, CDR1 is SGHTA and CDR2 FQGTGA. This CDR3 is built from 13 residues. Trimming removed 2 bases from V and 8 bases from J, with 12 bases in between. CDR3 in amino acids: CASSLLRDTGYTF. CDR3 coding DNA: TGTGCCAGCAGCTTACTCCGGGACACCGGCTACACCTTC.